These T cell receptor beta chains were read from a single sample in a study of STAT3 mutations in large granular lymphocyte leukemia. Sequencing used immunoSEQ multiplex PCR; TCRdb keeps in-frame clones, though not all of them. There are about 5,400 clones in the sample; approximately 50% occur only once, and more than 55% lies in the top ten. The sequencing input was peripheral blood mononuclear cells. The receptors shown here come from a woman aged 70 to 79 with T-cell large granular lymphocyte leukemia. Some clones in this sample may be carry-over from other donors' samples. Each CDR3 is given with its conserved first and last residue. Fields, in order: V gene, J gene, clone size, D gene, CDR3 protein, CDR3 DNA. A D gene is named only where the DNA matches it firmly. A row's size may be missing; if present it is once, few, many or a size class.

v_gene: TRBV18; j_gene: TRBJ2-7; abundance: few; d_gene: TRBD1; CDR3aa: CASSGTGASYEQYF; CDR3nt: TGTGCCAGCTCAGGGACAGGGGCGAGCTACGAGCAGTACTTC
v_gene: TRBV5-1; j_gene: TRBJ2-3; abundance: -; d_gene: TRBD2; CDR3aa: CASSLSAGVGTDTQYF; CDR3nt: TGCGCCAGCAGCTTATCAGCGGGAGTGGGCACAGATACGCAGTATTTT
v_gene: TRBV7-9; j_gene: TRBJ1-5; abundance: once; d_gene: -; CDR3aa: CASSTQGNQPQHF; CDR3nt: TGTGCCAGCAGCACCCAGGGTAATCAGCCCCAGCATTTT
v_gene: TRBV5-1; j_gene: TRBJ2-1; abundance: -; d_gene: -; CDR3aa: CASSWQGGNEQFF; CDR3nt: TGCGCCAGCAGCTGGCAGGGTGGCAATGAGCAGTTCTTC
v_gene: TRBV5-1; j_gene: TRBJ1-2; abundance: -; d_gene: TRBD1; CDR3aa: CASSLGDSQGGYTF; CDR3nt: TGCGCCAGCAGCTTGGGGGACAGTCAAGGCGGCTACACCTTC
v_gene: TRBV10-3; j_gene: TRBJ2-7; abundance: once; d_gene: TRBD1; CDR3aa: CAISVSTGNSYEQYF; CDR3nt: TGTGCCATCAGTGTCTCGACAGGGAACTCCTACGAGCAGTACTTC
v_gene: TRBV7-9; j_gene: TRBJ2-5; abundance: -; d_gene: TRBD1; CDR3aa: CASSLATGGRETQYF; CDR3nt: TGTGCCAGCAGCTTAGCTACAGGGGGCAGGGAGACCCAGTACTTC
v_gene: TRBV25-1; j_gene: TRBJ2-1; abundance: -; d_gene: -; CDR3aa: CASSARTGDEQFF; CDR3nt: TGTGCCAGCAGTGCCCGGACTGGAGATGAGCAGTTCTTC
v_gene: TRBV27; j_gene: TRBJ1-1; abundance: medium-sized; d_gene: -; CDR3aa: CASSPSLWTEAFF; CDR3nt: TGTGCCAGCAGTCCTTCTCTTTGGACTGAAGCTTTCTTT
v_gene: TRBV29-1; j_gene: TRBJ2-5; abundance: -; d_gene: -; CDR3aa: CCGGVGQETQYF; CDR3nt: TGCTGTGGGGGAGTTGGGCAAGAGACCCAGTACTTC
v_gene: TRBV9; j_gene: TRBJ1-2; abundance: few; d_gene: -; CDR3aa: CASSVGGNYGYTF; CDR3nt: TGTGCCAGCAGCGTAGGGGGGAACTATGGCTACACCTTC
v_gene: TRBV6-1; j_gene: TRBJ2-7; abundance: few; d_gene: -; CDR3aa: CASSAGPTYEQYF; CDR3nt: TGTGCCAGCAGTGCGGGGCCAACCTACGAGCAGTACTTC
v_gene: TRBV6-5; j_gene: TRBJ2-5; abundance: -; d_gene: -; CDR3aa: CASSYSIRGGETQYF; CDR3nt: TGTGCCAGCAGTTACTCGATCAGGGGGGGGGAGACCCAGTACTTC
v_gene: TRBV5-1; j_gene: TRBJ2-7; abundance: -; d_gene: -; CDR3aa: CASRRESAYGEQYF; CDR3nt: TGCGCCAGCAGAAGGGAGAGTGCTTATGGCGAGCAGTACTTC
v_gene: TRBV27; j_gene: TRBJ1-1; abundance: few; d_gene: -; CDR3aa: CASKFLSGRAEAFF; CDR3nt: TGTGCCAGCAAGTTTCTGTCGGGTCGTGCTGAAGCTTTCTTT
v_gene: TRBV5-3; j_gene: TRBJ2-7; abundance: -; d_gene: -; CDR3aa: CARVGRKYF; CDR3nt: TGTGCCAGAGTGGGACGGAAGTACTTC
v_gene: TRBV10-3; j_gene: TRBJ2-7; abundance: -; d_gene: -; CDR3aa: CAIKDARGTYEQYF; CDR3nt: TGTGCCATCAAAGACGCCAGGGGCACCTACGAGCAGTACTTC
v_gene: TRBV15; j_gene: TRBJ1-5; abundance: few; d_gene: -; CDR3aa: CATSGHGQSNQPQHF; CDR3nt: TGTGCCACCAGCGGTCACGGGCAGAGCAATCAGCCCCAGCATTTT
v_gene: TRBV5-4; j_gene: TRBJ1-4; abundance: -; d_gene: TRBD1; CDR3aa: CASSLAGTANEKLFF; CDR3nt: TGTGCCAGCAGCTTGGCCGGGACAGCAAATGAAAAACTGTTTTTT
v_gene: TRBV7-9; j_gene: TRBJ2-7; abundance: few; d_gene: -; CDR3aa: CASSLISGPYEQYF; CDR3nt: TGTGCCAGCAGCCTGATTAGCGGCCCCTACGAGCAGTACTTC
v_gene: TRBV5-1; j_gene: TRBJ2-3; abundance: -; d_gene: -; CDR3aa: CASSLGQGLTDTQYF; CDR3nt: TGCGCCAGCAGCTTGGGGCAGGGCCTCACAGATACGCAGTATTTT
v_gene: TRBV30; j_gene: TRBJ1-1; abundance: -; d_gene: -; CDR3aa: CAWSRPTALNTEAFF; CDR3nt: TGTGCCTGGAGCAGACCGACGGCCCTGAACACTGAAGCTTTCTTT
v_gene: TRBV7-2; j_gene: TRBJ2-5; abundance: -; d_gene: -; CDR3aa: CASSLSETQYF; CDR3nt: TGTGCCAGCAGCTTGAGTGAGACCCAGTACTTC
v_gene: TRBV10-3; j_gene: TRBJ1-2; abundance: -; d_gene: -; CDR3aa: CAISSGSYYGYTF; CDR3nt: TGTGCCATCAGTAGTGGCAGCTACTATGGCTACACCTTC
v_gene: TRBV4-3; j_gene: TRBJ2-1; abundance: -; d_gene: -; CDR3aa: CASSQDWAREQFF; CDR3nt: TGCGCCAGCAGCCAAGATTGGGCGCGTGAGCAGTTCTTC
v_gene: TRBV4-3; j_gene: TRBJ2-7; abundance: -; d_gene: -; CDR3aa: CASSQDGYEQYF; CDR3nt: TGCGCCAGCAGCCAAGATGGCTACGAGCAGTACTTC
v_gene: TRBV6-1; j_gene: TRBJ1-2; abundance: -; d_gene: TRBD1; CDR3aa: CASSDSGTGKGYTF; CDR3nt: TGTGCCAGCAGTGATTCCGGGACAGGTAAAGGCTACACCTTC
v_gene: TRBV12-5; j_gene: TRBJ1-5; abundance: once; d_gene: -; CDR3aa: CASGLGGYNQPQHF; CDR3nt: TGTGCTAGTGGTTTGGGAGGGTACAATCAGCCCCAGCATTTT
v_gene: TRBV30; j_gene: TRBJ2-1; abundance: few; d_gene: -; CDR3aa: CAWRGGSYNEQFF; CDR3nt: TGTGCCTGGAGGGGCGGGTCTTACAATGAGCAGTTCTTC
v_gene: TRBV6-6; j_gene: TRBJ1-1; abundance: few; d_gene: -; CDR3aa: CASSLTGSEAFF; CDR3nt: TGTGCCAGCAGCCTGACAGGATCTGAAGCTTTCTTT
v_gene: TRBV5-6; j_gene: TRBJ2-7; abundance: few; d_gene: -; CDR3aa: CASTVAGTKVYF; CDR3nt: TGTGCCAGCACCGTGGCCGGGACCAAGGTGTACTTC
v_gene: TRBV5-4; j_gene: TRBJ2-7; abundance: few; d_gene: TRBD2; CDR3aa: CASSLASGTYEQYF; CDR3nt: TGTGCCAGCAGCTTGGCTAGCGGCACCTACGAGCAGTACTTC
v_gene: TRBV18; j_gene: TRBJ1-2; abundance: few; d_gene: TRBD1; CDR3aa: CASSELPGDRGGYTF; CDR3nt: TGTGCCAGCTCAGAATTGCCCGGGGACAGGGGTGGCTACACCTTC
v_gene: TRBV11-1; j_gene: TRBJ2-1; abundance: few; d_gene: -; CDR3aa: CASSPRASYNEQFF; CDR3nt: TGTGCCAGCAGTCCCAGGGCGTCGTACAATGAGCAGTTCTTC
v_gene: TRBV5-1; j_gene: TRBJ2-2; abundance: -; d_gene: -; CDR3aa: CASSTGSGLGELFF; CDR3nt: TGCGCCAGCAGTACAGGTTCGGGCCTCGGGGAGCTGTTTTTT
v_gene: TRBV18; j_gene: TRBJ1-2; abundance: few; d_gene: -; CDR3aa: CASSPPDYGYTF; CDR3nt: TGTGCCAGCTCACCACCGGACTATGGCTACACCTTC
v_gene: TRBV7-9; j_gene: TRBJ2-7; abundance: few; d_gene: TRBD1; CDR3aa: CASSRSGGNYEQYF; CDR3nt: TGTGCCAGCAGTAGGTCAGGGGGCAACTACGAGCAGTACTTC
v_gene: TRBV5-4; j_gene: TRBJ2-7; abundance: -; d_gene: -; CDR3aa: CASSFQGYEQYF; CDR3nt: TGTGCCAGCAGCTTTCAGGGGTACGAGCAGTACTTC
v_gene: TRBV6-5; j_gene: TRBJ1-2; abundance: -; d_gene: -; CDR3aa: CASRPIGDYGYTF; CDR3nt: TGTGCCAGCAGACCGATAGGGGACTATGGCTACACCTTC
v_gene: TRBV5-7; j_gene: TRBJ2-7; abundance: -; d_gene: -; CDR3aa: CASSLEGGRGYEQYF; CDR3nt: TGTGCCAGCAGCCTGGAGGGCGGCCGGGGTTACGAGCAGTACTTC
v_gene: TRBV30; j_gene: TRBJ1-3; abundance: -; d_gene: -; CDR3aa: CAWVTGGPGNTIYF; CDR3nt: TGTGCCTGGGTCACGGGAGGGCCTGGAAACACCATATATTTT
v_gene: TRBV6-5; j_gene: TRBJ2-7; abundance: few; d_gene: -; CDR3aa: CASSYTGLGAYEQYF; CDR3nt: TGTGCCAGCAGTTACACTGGCTTGGGGGCCTACGAGCAGTACTTC
v_gene: TRBV5-4; j_gene: TRBJ2-7; abundance: -; d_gene: -; CDR3aa: CASGKEDSYEQYF; CDR3nt: TGTGCCAGCGGGAAGGAGGACTCCTACGAGCAGTACTTC
v_gene: TRBV5-1; j_gene: TRBJ1-1; abundance: -; d_gene: -; CDR3aa: CASSLNTEAFF; CDR3nt: TGCGCCAGCAGCTTGAATACTGAAGCTTTCTTT
v_gene: TRBV18; j_gene: TRBJ2-3; abundance: -; d_gene: TRBD2; CDR3aa: CASSPGTSGSTDTQYF; CDR3nt: TGTGCCAGCTCCCCTGGGACTAGCGGGAGCACAGATACGCAGTATTTT